The rows below give T cell receptor beta chains drawn from one sample of a study of T cell repertoires in cytomegalovirus infection. These receptors lack a known antigen. TCRdb independently ran MiXCR on the reads; one entry per CDR3 protein. Found here are about half a million distinct CDR3 sequences, 42% of them singletons; the top ten hold around 44%. The specimen was cultured PBMCs, collected from culture after CMV antigen stimulation. The receptors derive from a human donor in good health (CMV status not recorded). Some clones in this sample may be carry-over from other donors' samples. Both conserved end residues are part of each CDR3. The D gene is left open where the match is weak. Size tells how often a clone was seen (once, few, many) or the class of an expanded clone, and some rows leave it out.

J,V,D,size,DNA,CDR3
TRBJ2-7,TRBV7-2,TRBD1,-,TGTGCCAGCAGCCCCCTACCGGGACAGGGCCTCTACGAGCAGTACTTC,CASSPLPGQGLYEQYF
TRBJ2-7,TRBV12-3/TRBV12-4,-,few,TGTGCCAGCAGTTTTGAGACGCACTACGAGCAGTACTTC,CASSFETHYEQYF
TRBJ2-7,TRBV19,-,-,TGTGCCAGTAGTGCCCAAGGGGGTTCCTACGAGCAGTACTTC,CASSAQGGSYEQYF
TRBJ2-2,TRBV4-1,TRBD1,-,TGTGCCAGCAGCCAAGATTTCGGGACAGGCCGAACCGGGGAGCTGTTTTTT,CASSQDFGTGRTGELFF
TRBJ2-2,TRBV7-8,TRBD2,few,TGTGCCAGCAGCTTAGCGCGGCGGGGGATCACCACCGGGGAGCTGTTTTTT,CASSLARRGITTGELFF
TRBJ2-1,TRBV11-2,TRBD2,-,TGTGCCAGCAGCTTAATTAGAAGCGGGAACGATGAGCAGTTCTTC,CASSLIRSGNDEQFF
TRBJ1-1,TRBV2,TRBD1,-,TGTGCCAGCGGGGGACAGGTTCTGGACACTGAAGCTTTCTTT,CASGGQVLDTEAFF
TRBJ1-5,TRBV6-2/TRBV6-3,-,once,TGTGCCAGCAGTTTCGTGGTCAGCCGATATCAGCCCCAGCATTTT,CASSFVVSRYQPQHF
TRBJ2-4,TRBV12-3/TRBV12-4,TRBD1,-,TGTGCCAGCAGTTTAGCGGGGACAGACCCAAGGCGGGACATTCAGTACTTC,CASSLAGTDPRRDIQYF
TRBJ1-3,TRBV6-2/TRBV6-3,-,once,TGTGCCAGCAGTTACAGGAGTGTTCTATTCTCTGGAAACACCATATATTTT,CASSYRSVLFSGNTIYF
TRBJ2-3,TRBV6-2/TRBV6-3,TRBD2,-,TGTGCCAGCAGTCAGACTAGCGGGGAAACAGATACGCAGTATTTT,CASSQTSGETDTQYF
TRBJ2-7,TRBV27,-,few,TGTGCCAGCAGTTTTTTACAGGCTAGCTCCTACGAGCAGTACTTC,CASSFLQASSYEQYF
TRBJ1-3,TRBV12-3/TRBV12-4,-,few,TGTGCCGGAAAAGGGGTTGGAAACACCATATATTTT,CAGKGVGNTIYF
TRBJ2-2,TRBV2,-,-,TGTGCCAGCAGTGAAGCCGGGAATCAGAACACCGGGGAGCTGTTTTTT,CASSEAGNQNTGELFF
TRBJ1-2,TRBV2,TRBD1,-,TGTGCCAGCAGTAACTCGGGACAGTCGGGCTACACCTTC,CASSNSGQSGYTF
TRBJ2-4,TRBV20-1,-,-,TGCAGTGCTAGGGCTCCGGGGCGGGAATTCTGGTACTTC,CSARAPGREFWYF
TRBJ1-5,TRBV20-1,-,-,TGCAGTGCTAGAGGGAGGAGCAATCAGCCCCAGCATTTT,CSARGRSNQPQHF